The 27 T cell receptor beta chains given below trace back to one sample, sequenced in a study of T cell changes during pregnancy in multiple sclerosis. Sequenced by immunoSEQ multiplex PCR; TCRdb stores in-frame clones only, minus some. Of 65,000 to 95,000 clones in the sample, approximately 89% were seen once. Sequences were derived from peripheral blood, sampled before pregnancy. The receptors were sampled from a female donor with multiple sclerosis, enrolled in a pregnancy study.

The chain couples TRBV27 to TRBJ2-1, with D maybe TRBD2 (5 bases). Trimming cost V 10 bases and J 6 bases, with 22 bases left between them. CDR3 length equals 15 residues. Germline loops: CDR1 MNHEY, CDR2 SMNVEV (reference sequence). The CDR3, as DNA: TGTGCCACCACCCCCCGGGGTTACCCCCCCAATGAGCAGTTCTTC. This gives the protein CATTPRGYPPNEQFF.

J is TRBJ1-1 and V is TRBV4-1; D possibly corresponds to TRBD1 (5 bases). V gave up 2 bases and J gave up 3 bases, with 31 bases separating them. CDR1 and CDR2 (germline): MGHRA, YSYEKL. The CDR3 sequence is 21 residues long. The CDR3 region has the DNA TGCGCCAGCAGCCAACACCACCTTTGGGCCCGTTCGGGAGGGGAGGACACTGAAGCTTTCTTT. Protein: CASSQHHLWARSGGEDTEAFF.

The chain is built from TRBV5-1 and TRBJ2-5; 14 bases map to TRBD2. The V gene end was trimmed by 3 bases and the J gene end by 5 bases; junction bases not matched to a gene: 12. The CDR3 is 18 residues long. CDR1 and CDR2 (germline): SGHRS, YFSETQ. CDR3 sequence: CASSSGLAGGGFEETQYF. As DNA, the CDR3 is TGCGCCAGCAGCTCCGGACTAGCGGGGGGCGGGTTTGAGGAGACCCAGTACTTC.

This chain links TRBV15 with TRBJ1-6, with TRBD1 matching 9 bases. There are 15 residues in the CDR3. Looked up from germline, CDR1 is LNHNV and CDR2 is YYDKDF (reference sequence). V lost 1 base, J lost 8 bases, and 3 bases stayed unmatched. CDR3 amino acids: CATSRGQGEYSPLHF. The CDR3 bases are TGTGCCACCAGCAGAGGACAGGGGGAATATTCACCCCTCCACTTT.

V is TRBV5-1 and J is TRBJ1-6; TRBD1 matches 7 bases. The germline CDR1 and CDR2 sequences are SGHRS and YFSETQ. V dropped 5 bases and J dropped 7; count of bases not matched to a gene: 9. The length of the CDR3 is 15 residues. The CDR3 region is CASSRDSITNSPLHF. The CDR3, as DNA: TGCGCCAGCAGTCGGGACAGCATAACGAATTCACCCCTCCACTTT.

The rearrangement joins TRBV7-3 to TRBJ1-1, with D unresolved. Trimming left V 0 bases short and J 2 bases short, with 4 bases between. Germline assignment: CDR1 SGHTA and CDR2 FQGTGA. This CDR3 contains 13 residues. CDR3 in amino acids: CASSLTHNTEAFF. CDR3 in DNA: TGTGCCAGCAGCTTAACACATAACACTGAAGCTTTCTTT.

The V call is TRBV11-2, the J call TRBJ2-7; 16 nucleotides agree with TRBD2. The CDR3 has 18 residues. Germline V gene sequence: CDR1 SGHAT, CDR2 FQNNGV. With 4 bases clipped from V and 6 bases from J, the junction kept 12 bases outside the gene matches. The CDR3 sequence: CASSWGLAGGPPEGEQYF. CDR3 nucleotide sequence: TGTGCCAGCAGCTGGGGACTAGCGGGGGGGCCCCCGGAGGGCGAGCAGTACTTC.

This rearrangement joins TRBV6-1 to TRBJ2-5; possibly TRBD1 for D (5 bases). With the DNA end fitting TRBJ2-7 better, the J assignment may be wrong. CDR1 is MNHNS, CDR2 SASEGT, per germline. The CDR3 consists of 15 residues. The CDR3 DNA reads TGTGCCAGCAGTGATTTAGGGGTGGAACTCTACGAGCAGTACTTC. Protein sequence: CASSDLGVELYEQYF.

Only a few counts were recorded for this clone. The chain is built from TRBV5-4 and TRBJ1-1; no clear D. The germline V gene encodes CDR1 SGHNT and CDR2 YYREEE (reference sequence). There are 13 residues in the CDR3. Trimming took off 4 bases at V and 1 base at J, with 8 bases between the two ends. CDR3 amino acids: CASSVTQNTEAFF. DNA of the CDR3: TGTGCCAGCAGCGTGACACAGAACACTGAAGCTTTCTTT.

The CDR3: CSAISGNTIYF. DNA of the CDR3: TGCAGTGCCATCTCTGGAAACACCATATATTTT. The chain couples TRBV20-1 to TRBJ1-3; D remains ambiguous. The V end lost 6 bases, the J end lost 0 bases, and 3 bases lay between the germline ends. Germline V lookup: CDR1 DFQATT, CDR2 SNEGSKA (reference sequence). The CDR3 runs 11 residues.

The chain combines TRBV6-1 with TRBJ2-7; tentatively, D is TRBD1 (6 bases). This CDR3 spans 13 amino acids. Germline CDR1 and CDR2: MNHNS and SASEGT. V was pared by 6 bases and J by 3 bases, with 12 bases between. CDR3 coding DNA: TGTGCCAGCAGCCGCCCGGACAGCTACGAGCAGTACTTC. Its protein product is CASSRPDSYEQYF.

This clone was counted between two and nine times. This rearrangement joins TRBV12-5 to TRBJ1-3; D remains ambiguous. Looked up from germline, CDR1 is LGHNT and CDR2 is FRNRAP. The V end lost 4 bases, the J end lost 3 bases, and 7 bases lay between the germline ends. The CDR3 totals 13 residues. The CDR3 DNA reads TGTGCTAGTGGTTCGACAAATGGAAACACCATATATTTT. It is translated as CASGSTNGNTIYF.

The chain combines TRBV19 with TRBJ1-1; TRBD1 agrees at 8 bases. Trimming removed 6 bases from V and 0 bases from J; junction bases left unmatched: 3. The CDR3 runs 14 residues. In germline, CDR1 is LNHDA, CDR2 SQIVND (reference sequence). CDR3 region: CASRDRVLNTEAFF. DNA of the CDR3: TGTGCCAGTAGGGACAGGGTACTGAACACTGAAGCTTTCTTT.

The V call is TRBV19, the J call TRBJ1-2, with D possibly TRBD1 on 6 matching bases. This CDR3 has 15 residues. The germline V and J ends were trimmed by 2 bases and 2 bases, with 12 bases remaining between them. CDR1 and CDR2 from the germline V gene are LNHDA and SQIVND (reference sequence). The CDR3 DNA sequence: TGTGCCAGTAGTATATCTCGACAGGCGAACTATGGCTACACCTTC. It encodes CASSISRQANYGYTF.

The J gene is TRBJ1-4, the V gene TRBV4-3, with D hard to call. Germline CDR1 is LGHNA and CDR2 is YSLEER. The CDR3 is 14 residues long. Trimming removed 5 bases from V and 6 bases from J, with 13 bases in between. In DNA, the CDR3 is TGCGCCAGCAGCTCCCAGGTATTAGATGAAAAACTGTTTTTT. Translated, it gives CASSSQVLDEKLFF.

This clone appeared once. Here the CDR3 reads CASSKGLARSGTQYF. DNA of the CDR3: TGTGCCAGCAGCAAAGGACTAGCGAGGTCCGGGACCCAGTACTTC. V and J are TRBV9 and TRBJ2-5; 9 bases match TRBD2. Trimming cost V 4 bases and J 7 bases; bases outside gene matches: 11. In germline, CDR1 is SGDLS, CDR2 YYNGEE. The CDR3 loop spans 15 amino acids.

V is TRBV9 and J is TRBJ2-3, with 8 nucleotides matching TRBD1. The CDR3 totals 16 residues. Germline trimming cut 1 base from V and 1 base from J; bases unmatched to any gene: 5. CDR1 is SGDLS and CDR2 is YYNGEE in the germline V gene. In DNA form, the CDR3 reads TGTGCCAGCAGCGTACAGGGGGCGCCCGGCACAGATACGCAGTATTTT. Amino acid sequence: CASSVQGAPGTDTQYF.

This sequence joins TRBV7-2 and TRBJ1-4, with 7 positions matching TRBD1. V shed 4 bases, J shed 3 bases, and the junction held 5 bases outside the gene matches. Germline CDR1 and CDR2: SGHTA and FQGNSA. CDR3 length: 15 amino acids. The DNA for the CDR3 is TGTGCCAGCAGCTCCAGACAGGGTGCTAATGAAAAACTGTTTTTT. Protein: CASSSRQGANEKLFF.

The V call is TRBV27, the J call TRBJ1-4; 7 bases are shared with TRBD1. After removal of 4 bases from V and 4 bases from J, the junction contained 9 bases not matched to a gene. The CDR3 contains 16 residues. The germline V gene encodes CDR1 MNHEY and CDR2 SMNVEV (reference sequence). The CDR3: CASSSYTTGLNEKLFF. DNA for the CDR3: TGTGCCAGCAGTTCCTATACGACAGGGCTTAATGAAAAACTGTTTTTT.

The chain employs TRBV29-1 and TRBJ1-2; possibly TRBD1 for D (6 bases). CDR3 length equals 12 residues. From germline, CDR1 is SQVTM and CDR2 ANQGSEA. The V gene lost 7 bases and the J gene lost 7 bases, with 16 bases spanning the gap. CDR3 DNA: TGCAGCGATCTTAACAGGGTTCGTGGCTACACCTTC. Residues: CSDLNRVRGYTF.

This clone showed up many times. The CDR3: CASTGTGSAGYTF. In DNA, the CDR3 is TGTGCCAGCACTGGGACAGGGTCGGCTGGCTACACCTTC. The V and J genes are TRBV2 and TRBJ1-2; 9 bases map to TRBD1. The CDR3 is 13 residues long. CDR1 SNHLY and CDR2 FYNNEI come from the germline V gene. Trimming removed 7 bases from V and 7 bases from J; junction bases left unmatched: 7.

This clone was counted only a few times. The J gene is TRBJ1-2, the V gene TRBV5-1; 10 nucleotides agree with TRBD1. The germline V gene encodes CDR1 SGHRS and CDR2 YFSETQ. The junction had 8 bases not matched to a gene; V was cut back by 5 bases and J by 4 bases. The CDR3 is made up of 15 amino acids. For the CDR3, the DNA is TGCGCCAGCAGTTTAGGACAGGGGGACGGCTATGGCTACACCTTC. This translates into CASSLGQGDGYGYTF. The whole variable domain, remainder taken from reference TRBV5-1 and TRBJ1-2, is KAGVTQTPRYLIKTRGQQVTLSCSPISGHRSVSWYQQTPGQGLQFLFEYFSETQRNKGNFPGRFSGRQFSNSRSEMNVSTLELGDSALYLCASSLGQGDGYGYTFGSGTRLTVV.

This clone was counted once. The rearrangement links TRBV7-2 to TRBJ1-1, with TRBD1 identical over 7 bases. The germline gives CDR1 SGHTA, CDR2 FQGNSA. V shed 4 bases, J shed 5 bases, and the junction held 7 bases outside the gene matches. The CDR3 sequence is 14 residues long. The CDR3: CASSYDRVGTEAFF. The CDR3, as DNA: TGTGCCAGCAGCTATGACAGGGTGGGAACTGAAGCTTTCTTT.

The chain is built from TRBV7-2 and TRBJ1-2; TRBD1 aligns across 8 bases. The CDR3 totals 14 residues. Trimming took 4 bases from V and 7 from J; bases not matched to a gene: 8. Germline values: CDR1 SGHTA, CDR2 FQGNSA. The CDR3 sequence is CASSSRGRGSGYTF. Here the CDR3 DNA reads TGTGCCAGCAGCTCCAGGGGGCGCGGCTCTGGCTACACCTTC.

In DNA form, the CDR3 reads TGTGCCAGCAGCTCGGGGGGGGGTTGGGGCCCCTACGAGCAGTACTTC. It translates to CASSSGGGWGPYEQYF. V usage is TRBV5-4 and J usage is TRBJ2-7, with 8 bases lining up with TRBD2. Germline CDR1 is SGHNT and CDR2 is YYREEE (reference sequence). This CDR3 is built from 16 residues. V lost 3 bases, J lost 2 bases, and 10 bases stayed unmatched. Full variable domain (remainder filled in from reference TRBV5-4 and TRBJ2-7): ETGVTQSPTHLIKTRGQQVTLRCSSQSGHNTVSWYQQALGQGPQFIFQYYREEENGRGNFPPRFSGLQFPNYSSELNVNALELDDSALYLCASSSGGGWGPYEQYFGPGTRLTVT.

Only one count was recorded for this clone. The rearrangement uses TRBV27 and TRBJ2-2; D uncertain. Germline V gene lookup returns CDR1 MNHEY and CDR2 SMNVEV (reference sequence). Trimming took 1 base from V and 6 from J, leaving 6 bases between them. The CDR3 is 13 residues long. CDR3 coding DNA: TGTGCCAGCAGTTTATTTAATGCCGGGGAGCTGTTTTTT. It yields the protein CASSLFNAGELFF.

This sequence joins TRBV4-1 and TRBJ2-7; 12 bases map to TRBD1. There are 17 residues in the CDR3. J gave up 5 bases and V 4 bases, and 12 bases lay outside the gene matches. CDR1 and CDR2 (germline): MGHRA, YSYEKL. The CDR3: CASSPPLGQGAAHEQYF. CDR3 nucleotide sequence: TGCGCCAGCAGCCCTCCTTTGGGACAGGGGGCAGCCCACGAGCAGTACTTC.